The 3 T cell receptor beta chains presented below share a single source sample, sequenced in a study of synovial regulatory T cells in juvenile arthritis. The assay was immunoSEQ multiplex PCR, and TCRdb's table has in-frame clones only and misses some. The sample is made up of over 800 clones, and the top ten hold around 4.8% of it. The antigens of these receptors remain unknown. Study-wide results and caveats: Compared with other blood Treg cells, inflammation-associated Treg cells had reduced TCR diversity.

Material: Treg cells from blood. The sample's subset: HLA-DR+ inflammation-associated blood Treg cells. These TCRs come from a donor aged 2-30 years with juvenile idiopathic arthritis.

By frequency, this clone registers medium-sized. The V call is TRBV15, the J call TRBJ1-5. Per germline, CDR1 LNHNV and CDR2 YYDKDF (reference sequence). The CDR3 extends over 13 amino acids. No DNA accompanies this entry. Here the CDR3 reads CATSRDPNQPQHF. Using reference TRBV15 and TRBJ1-5 for the parts outside the CDR3, the full variable domain is DAMVIQNPRYQVTQFGKPVTLSCSQTLNHNVMYWYQQKSSQAPKLLFHYYDKDFNNEADTPDNFQSRRPNTSFCFLDIRSPGLGDTAMYLCATSRDPNQPQHFGDGTRLSIL.

According to its frequency, this clone is medium-sized. The gene calls are TRBV25-1 and TRBJ1-4; TCRdb's D call, TRBD1, is unchecked because there is no DNA. The germline V gene has CDR1 MGHDK and CDR2 SYGVNS. The CDR3 has 14 amino acids. The DNA is unrecorded. This chain's CDR3 is CASSFRDRNEKLFF.

This clone shows up as medium-sized by frequency. The V call is TRBV7-8, the J call TRBJ1-5. This CDR3 contains 14 residues. Only the protein is on record. Per germline, CDR1 SGHVS and CDR2 FQNEAQ. The CDR3 here is CASSTGGTNQPQHF.